This TCR beta chain was identified during a study of CD8 T cells in ankylosing spondylitis. General study results and limits: A TCR beta motif made of under 10 highly homologous variants seemed typical of ankylosing spondylitis blood.

The authors made TCR beta libraries by quantitative 5'-RACE with molecular barcodes. A single record per CDR3 protein comes from TCRdb applying MiXCR to the 5' RACE reads. The repertoire includes around 220,000 distinct CDR3 sequences, about 10% of them detected once, and roughly 23% sits in the top ten. V was cut by 7 bases and J by 0 bases, with 5 bases left in between. Per the germline V gene, CDR1 is SGHRS and CDR2 is YFSETQ. The CDR3 has 13 residues. Details on this clonotype: Its antigen is currently unknown.

The chain links TRBV5-1 to TRBJ2-6, with unresolved D. The origin of this receptor is a male donor with ankylosing spondylitis or in good health (not recorded which). Sequencing used blood, either unsorted or a sorted T cell fraction (not recorded which). Here the CDR3 reads CASDSSGANVLTF. CDR3 sequence (DNA): TGCGCCAGCGACTCCTCTGGGGCCAACGTCCTGACTTTC.